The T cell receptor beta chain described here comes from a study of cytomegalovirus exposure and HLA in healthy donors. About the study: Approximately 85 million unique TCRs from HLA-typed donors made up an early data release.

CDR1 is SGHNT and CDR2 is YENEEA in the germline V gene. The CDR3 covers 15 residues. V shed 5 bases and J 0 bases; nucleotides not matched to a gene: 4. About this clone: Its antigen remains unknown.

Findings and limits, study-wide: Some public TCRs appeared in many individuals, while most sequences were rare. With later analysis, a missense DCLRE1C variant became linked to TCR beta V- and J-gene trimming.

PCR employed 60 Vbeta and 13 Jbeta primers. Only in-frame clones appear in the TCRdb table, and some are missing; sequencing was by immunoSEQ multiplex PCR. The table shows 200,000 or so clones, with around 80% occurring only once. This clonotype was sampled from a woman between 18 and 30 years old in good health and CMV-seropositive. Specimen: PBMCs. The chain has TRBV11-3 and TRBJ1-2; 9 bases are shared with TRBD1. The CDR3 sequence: CASSPDRGPNYGYTF. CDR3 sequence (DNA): TGTGCCAGCAGCCCGGACAGGGGCCCTAACTATGGCTACACCTTC.